The 17 T cell receptor beta chains below come from one sample, sequenced in a study of neoadjuvant nivolumab and ipilimumab in lung cancer. Libraries were prepared by immunoSEQ multiplex PCR; TCRdb keeps only in-frame clonotypes and omits some of them. The table has 13,000 or so clones, more than 90% seen once. The specimen was peripheral blood, collected after neoadjuvant nivolumab, alone or with ipilimumab, at or shortly before surgery. All receptors derive from an adult with non-small cell lung cancer.

CDR3 nucleotides: TGTGCCAGCAGCAAGGGACTAGCGGGAATGGGCCAAGAGACCCAGTACTTC. This gives the protein CASSKGLAGMGQETQYF. This chain uses TRBV9 with TRBJ2-5, with 13 bases fitting TRBD2. CDR3 length: 17 amino acids. V lost 4 bases, J lost 1 base, and 7 bases stayed unmatched. Germline V gene lookup returns CDR1 SGDLS and CDR2 YYNGEE.

The CDR3 protein is CASSPDRGTYNEQFF. CDR3 coding DNA: TGTGCCAGCAGCCCTGACAGGGGTACCTACAATGAGCAGTTCTTC. The chain recombines TRBV6-5 with TRBJ2-1; TRBD1 aligns across 8 bases. Trimming at V came to 6 bases and at J to 2 bases, leaving 6 bases not matched to a gene. The length of the CDR3 is 15 residues. CDR1 and CDR2 from the germline V gene are MNHEY and SVGAGI.

This clone occurred once. The V call is TRBV29-1, the J call TRBJ2-1; no definite D call. The germline V gene encodes CDR1 SQVTM and CDR2 ANQGSEA. The CDR3 runs to 10 residues. Trimming took 8 bases from V and 12 from J, leaving 14 bases between them. The CDR3 sequence: CSTPDGGQFF. DNA of the CDR3: TGCAGCACTCCCGACGGTGGGCAGTTCTTC.

The chain recombines TRBV5-1 with TRBJ2-1; possible D gene TRBD1, 5 bases. V was trimmed by 0 bases and J by 6 bases, leaving 16 bases between them. CDR3 length: 16 amino acids. CDR1 is SGHRS, CDR2 YFSETQ, per germline. CDR3 nucleotide sequence: TGCGCCAGCAGCTTGGGGGGCCCAAGGGCCTCCAATGAGCAGTTCTTC. Amino acid sequence: CASSLGGPRASNEQFF.

The J gene is TRBJ2-7, the V gene TRBV5-1, with TRBD2 as a possible D gene (6 bases). The CDR3 has 14 amino acids. CDR1 is SGHRS, CDR2 YFSETQ, per germline. V lost 4 bases, J lost 1 base, and 12 bases lay in between. The CDR3 region is CASSLGTPSYEQYF. CDR3 sequence (DNA): TGCGCCAGCAGCCTGGGGACTCCATCCTACGAGCAGTACTTC.

The V gene is TRBV5-4, the J gene TRBJ2-3; 9 positions agree with TRBD2. With 0 bases clipped from V and 0 bases from J, the junction kept 11 bases outside the gene matches. In germline, CDR1 is SGHNT, CDR2 YYREEE (reference sequence). The length of the CDR3 is 19 residues. The CDR3 region has the DNA TGTGCCAGCAGCTTGGATGGAGGACTAGCGTTCCCCAGCACAGATACGCAGTATTTT. Translated: CASSLDGGLAFPSTDTQYF.

This clone is medium-sized (0.01 to 0.1%) by share. CDR3 region: CASSELSTTSNEQYF. The CDR3, as DNA: TGCGCCAGCAGTGAGTTATCGACTACGAGCAACGAGCAGTACTTC. This chain links TRBV10-2 with TRBJ2-7; D may be TRBD2 (5 bases). The ends were cut back, 1 base at V and 5 bases at J, with 15 bases in the middle. The CDR3 spans 15 residues. The germline CDR1 and CDR2 sequences are WSHSY and SAAADI.

This chain uses TRBV6-5 with TRBJ2-2, with D tentatively TRBD2 (5 bases). Trimming shortened V by 0 bases and J by 4 bases, and 12 bases separated the two germline ends. Germline V gene data show CDR1 as MNHEY and CDR2 as SVGAGI. The CDR3 has 16 amino acids. The CDR3 reads CASSYSDPRGTGELFF. The CDR3, as DNA: TGTGCCAGCAGTTACTCAGACCCACGGGGCACCGGGGAGCTGTTTTTT.

On this clone: Other DNA sequences from this sample encode an identical CDR3 as well. The chain carries TRBV4-2 and TRBJ1-2, with 8 bases matching TRBD1. The CDR3 has 15 residues. V gave up 0 bases and J gave up 5 bases; unmatched junction bases: 5. The germline CDR1 and CDR2 sequences are LGHNA and YNFKEQ. CDR3 residues: CASSQDQGASYGYTF. DNA of the CDR3: TGTGCCAGCAGCCAAGATCAGGGGGCGAGTTATGGCTACACCTTC.

The rearrangement links TRBV7-6 to TRBJ2-3, with a tentative D call TRBD1 (8 bases). This CDR3 spans 15 amino acids. Trimming left V 4 bases short and J 3 bases short, with 14 bases between. Germline-derived CDR1 and CDR2 are SGHVS and FNYEAQ. The CDR3 loop is CASSYGQGGTDTQYF. DNA of the CDR3: TGTGCCAGCAGCTATGGACAGGGAGGGACAGATACGCAGTATTTT.

The V and J genes are TRBV18 and TRBJ2-7; TRBD1 aligns across 9 bases. The length of the CDR3 is 18 residues. Germline-derived CDR1 and CDR2 are KGHSH and LQKENI. Losses at the gene ends were 2 bases for V and 0 bases for J; bases not matched to a gene: 11. The CDR3 sequence is CASSPEGYGTGISYEQYF. Written as DNA, the CDR3 is TGTGCCAGCTCACCAGAGGGGTACGGGACAGGGATCTCCTACGAGCAGTACTTC. The entire variable domain, with the rest obtained from reference TRBV18 and TRBJ2-7, is as follows: NAGVMQNPRHLVRRRGQEARLRCSPMKGHSHVYWYRQLPEEGLKFMVYLQKENIIDESGMPKERFSAEFPKEGPSILRIQQVVRGDSAAYFCASSPEGYGTGISYEQYFGPGTRLTVT.

The J gene is TRBJ2-3, the V gene TRBV2; no clear D gene. Germline V gene sequence: CDR1 SNHLY, CDR2 FYNNEI. V lost 1 base and J lost 2, with 4 bases in between. The CDR3 is 13 residues long. CDR3 residues: CASSEEFTDTQYF. The CDR3 nucleotides are TGTGCCAGCAGTGAAGAATTCACAGATACGCAGTATTTT.

The genes are TRBV7-9 and TRBJ2-2; D unresolved. This CDR3 is 15 amino acids long. Trimming shortened V by 0 bases and J by 0 bases, and 5 bases separated the two germline ends. From germline, CDR1 is SEHNR and CDR2 FQNEAQ (reference sequence). As DNA, the CDR3 is TGTGCCAGCAGCTTAGCGGTGACGAACACCGGGGAGCTGTTTTTT. Translation: CASSLAVTNTGELFF. The complete variable domain, with remaining parts taken from reference TRBV7-9 and TRBJ2-2, reads DTGVSQNPRHKITKRGQNVTFRCDPISEHNRLYWYRQTLGQGPEFLTYFQNEAQLEKSRLLSDRFSAERPKGSFSTLEIQRTEQGDSAMYLCASSLAVTNTGELFFGEGSRLTVL.

This clone was picked up one time. The J gene is TRBJ2-7, the V gene TRBV9; perhaps TRBD1 as D (6 bases). Germline loops: CDR1 SGDLS, CDR2 YYNGEE. The CDR3 is 13 residues long. V was trimmed by 0 bases and J by 4 bases, leaving 8 bases between them. The CDR3 sequence is CASSVAQGYEQYF. CDR3 in DNA: TGTGCCAGCAGCGTAGCTCAGGGGTACGAGCAGTACTTC.

This chain uses TRBV13 with TRBJ1-3; 8 nucleotides align to TRBD1. V gave up 1 base and J gave up 3 bases; unmatched junction bases: 5. CDR3 length equals 16 residues. Germline V gene lookup returns CDR1 PRHDT and CDR2 FYEKMQ (reference sequence). The CDR3, as DNA: TGTGCCAGCAGCTTAGTAGCCAGGGGGCTTGGAAACACCATATATTTT. Protein: CASSLVARGLGNTIYF.

This chain joins TRBV13 and TRBJ2-5; D is undetermined. Germline lookup yields CDR1 PRHDT and CDR2 FYEKMQ (reference sequence). The CDR3 spans 12 residues. The V end lost 4 bases, the J end lost 4 bases, and 7 bases lay between the germline ends. CDR3 amino acids: CASSSLGETQYF. The DNA for the CDR3 is TGTGCCAGCAGCTCCCTGGGAGAGACCCAGTACTTC.

The CDR3 reads CASSSQRDLDTEAFF. CDR3 nucleotide sequence: TGTGCCAGCAGCTCTCAGAGGGATTTGGACACTGAAGCTTTCTTT. This rearrangement joins TRBV5-8 to TRBJ1-1; no clear D gene. The V gene's germline CDR1 is SGHTS and CDR2 YDEGEE. This CDR3 is built from 15 residues. Trimming cost V 3 bases and J 3 bases, with 15 bases left between them.